A selection of T cell receptor beta chains follows, all from one sample in a study of blood T cells in healthy people across ages. MiXCR was run by TCRdb on the 5' RACE reads, yielding one entry per CDR3 protein. The sample yields some 1.4 million distinct CDR3 sequences, around two fifths seen once. The material sequenced was blood. The receptors derive from a woman between 18 and 30 years old in good health. Each CDR3 is given with its conserved first and last residue. The order of the fields is clone size, D gene, J gene, V gene, CDR3 protein, CDR3 DNA. D genes are given only for firm matches. Only part of the rows carry a size: once, few, many, or a class if the clone is expanded.

-	TRBD1	TRBJ1-2	TRBV6-1	CASREGQAGYTF	TGTGCCAGCAGGGAGGGACAGGCGGGCTACACCTTC
few	-	TRBJ1-6	TRBV12-3/TRBV12-4	CASSFRGIDNSPLHF	TGTGCCAGCAGTTTCCGGGGTATCGATAATTCACCCCTCCACTTT
-	-	TRBJ2-7	TRBV24-1	CATSDSIVGYEQYF	TGTGCCACCAGTGATTCCATTGTCGGCTACGAGCAGTACTTC
-	TRBD2	TRBJ2-3	TRBV10-3	CAISEPSSAGGVQDTQYF	TGTGCCATCAGTGAGCCGTCTAGCGCGGGAGGGGTCCAAGATACGCAGTATTTT
-	-	TRBJ1-2	TRBV12-3/TRBV12-4	CASRPLGGSDGYTF	TGTGCCAGCAGGCCCCTTGGGGGTAGCGACGGCTACACCTTC
few	-	TRBJ1-4	TRBV29-1	CSVEGGLANEKLFF	TGCAGCGTTGAGGGGGGCCTCGCTAATGAAAAACTGTTTTTT
-	-	TRBJ2-1	TRBV20-1	CSAPSWQGRDYNEQFF	TGCAGTGCCCCCTCCTGGCAGGGTAGGGACTACAATGAGCAGTTCTTC
-	-	TRBJ2-5	TRBV12-3/TRBV12-4	CASSPSGIAMGTQYF	TGTGCCAGCAGTCCCTCCGGGATAGCAATGGGGACCCAGTACTTC
-	-	TRBJ2-7	TRBV5-8	CASSLGHREYEQYF	TGTGCCAGCAGCTTGGGACATCGAGAATACGAGCAGTACTTC
-	-	TRBJ1-6	TRBV20-1	CSARAAYNSPLHF	TGCAGTGCTAGGGCCGCCTATAATTCACCCCTCCACTTT
-	-	TRBJ2-3	TRBV25-1	CASPGAGSGTDTQYF	TGTGCCAGCCCCGGGGCCGGTTCAGGCACAGATACGCAGTATTTT
-	-	TRBJ1-4	TRBV15	CATSPREGLREKLFF	TGTGCCACCAGCCCGAGGGAGGGGCTAAGGGAAAAACTGTTTTTT
-	-	TRBJ2-3	TRBV6-6	CASSYSGYYTDTQYF	TGTGCCAGCAGTTACTCGGGGTATTACACAGATACGCAGTATTTT
few	TRBD2	TRBJ2-5	TRBV4-2	CASSQDPIAGGQETQYF	TGTGCCAGCAGCCAAGACCCTATAGCGGGAGGACAAGAGACCCAGTACTTC
-	-	TRBJ1-5	TRBV7-2	CATQGSGNQPQHF	TGTGCCACGCAGGGCTCCGGCAATCAGCCCCAGCATTTT
-	-	TRBJ1-1	TRBV7-2	CASSLARGTEAFF	TGTGCCAGCAGCTTAGCCCGGGGAACTGAAGCTTTCTTT
-	TRBD2	TRBJ2-7	TRBV20-1	CSAGILAGSYEQYF	TGCAGTGCTGGAATACTAGCGGGCTCCTACGAGCAGTACTTC
few	TRBD2	TRBJ2-5	TRBV4-1	CASSRSSGVQETQYF	TGCGCCAGCAGCCGATCTAGCGGGGTCCAAGAGACCCAGTACTTC